Listed below are T cell receptor beta chains from one sample, sequenced in a study of graft-versus-host responses after intestinal transplantation. Clones were read by immunoSEQ multiplex PCR, and TCRdb kept only the in-frame ones, dropping some. The sample shows roughly 11,000 clones, about 68% of them seen only once. The sequences come from ileum tissue, collected roughly 4.5 months after intestinal transplantation. Source of these receptors: a human patient who received an intestinal transplant, so some T cells may come from the graft donor. CDR3s include the opening cysteine and the closing phenylalanine or tryptophan. A D gene is named only where the DNA matches it firmly. Clone size is given for some rows only: seen once, a few or many times, or a class if the clone is expanded.

CDR3 length: 14; V gene: TRBV5-1; J gene: TRBJ1-6; D gene: TRBD1; clone size: few; CDR3 protein: CASSPGTGSSPLHF; CDR3 DNA: TGCGCCAGCAGCCCAGGGACAGGGTCCTCACCCCTCCACTTT
CDR3 length: 19; V gene: TRBV4-1; J gene: TRBJ2-7; D gene: TRBD2; clone size: NA; CDR3 protein: CASSQDSTSGRSPLYEQYF; CDR3 DNA: TGCGCCAGCAGCCAAGATTCGACTAGCGGGAGATCCCCCCTCTACGAGCAGTACTTC
CDR3 length: 16; V gene: TRBV11-3; J gene: TRBJ2-2; D gene: TRBD1; clone size: NA; CDR3 protein: CASSPGTGPNTGELFF; CDR3 DNA: TGTGCCAGCAGCCCCGGGACAGGGCCGAACACCGGGGAGCTGTTTTTT
CDR3 length: 15; V gene: TRBV18; J gene: TRBJ2-5; D gene: TRBD1; clone size: NA; CDR3 protein: CASSPTGVIGETQYF; CDR3 DNA: TGTGCCAGCTCCCCGACAGGGGTAATTGGGGAGACCCAGTACTTC
CDR3 length: 14; V gene: TRBV6-1; J gene: TRBJ1-6; D gene: NA; clone size: NA; CDR3 protein: CASTTPGWSSPLHF; CDR3 DNA: TGTGCCAGCACCACTCCAGGGTGGTCCTCACCCCTCCACTTT
CDR3 length: 16; V gene: TRBV5-6; J gene: TRBJ2-1; D gene: NA; clone size: few; CDR3 protein: CASSLFGGGSYNEQFF; CDR3 DNA: TGTGCCAGCAGCTTGTTTGGCGGGGGCTCATACAATGAGCAGTTCTTC
CDR3 length: 12; V gene: TRBV29-1; J gene: TRBJ2-3; D gene: NA; clone size: once; CDR3 protein: CSVAQAPDTQYF; CDR3 DNA: TGCAGCGTTGCCCAGGCCCCAGATACGCAGTATTTT
CDR3 length: 15; V gene: TRBV10-3; J gene: TRBJ2-1; D gene: TRBD2; clone size: once; CDR3 protein: CAISAEASGSNEQFF; CDR3 DNA: TGTGCCATCAGTGCAGAAGCTAGCGGGAGCAATGAGCAGTTCTTC
CDR3 length: 13; V gene: TRBV5-1; J gene: TRBJ2-7; D gene: NA; clone size: NA; CDR3 protein: CASSLTAKYEQYF; CDR3 DNA: TGCGCCAGCAGCTTGACAGCCAAATACGAGCAGTACTTC
CDR3 length: 14; V gene: TRBV2; J gene: TRBJ2-7; D gene: NA; clone size: NA; CDR3 protein: CASKDPNEAYEQYF; CDR3 DNA: TGTGCCAGCAAGGATCCGAATGAGGCCTACGAGCAGTACTTC
CDR3 length: 14; V gene: TRBV28; J gene: TRBJ2-1; D gene: NA; clone size: NA; CDR3 protein: CASSPRLQGGEQFF; CDR3 DNA: TGTGCCAGCAGTCCAAGATTACAGGGAGGGGAGCAGTTCTTC
CDR3 length: 15; V gene: TRBV6-4; J gene: TRBJ2-7; D gene: TRBD2; clone size: few; CDR3 protein: CASSAQAGGFGEQYF; CDR3 DNA: TGTGCCAGCAGTGCGCAAGCGGGAGGCTTTGGCGAGCAGTACTTC
CDR3 length: 14; V gene: TRBV6-1; J gene: TRBJ1-1; D gene: TRBD1; clone size: NA; CDR3 protein: CASSDGTGPTEAFF; CDR3 DNA: TGTGCCAGCAGTGACGGGACAGGGCCCACTGAAGCTTTCTTT
CDR3 length: 14; V gene: TRBV19; J gene: TRBJ1-1; D gene: NA; clone size: NA; CDR3 protein: CASSIAGLNTEAFF; CDR3 DNA: TGTGCCAGTAGTATAGCAGGATTGAACACTGAAGCTTTCTTT
CDR3 length: 16; V gene: TRBV5-1; J gene: TRBJ2-3; D gene: TRBD1; clone size: NA; CDR3 protein: CASSLGVGTATDTQYF; CDR3 DNA: TGCGCCAGCAGCTTGGGGGTCGGGACAGCTACAGATACGCAGTATTTT
CDR3 length: 14; V gene: TRBV5-8; J gene: TRBJ1-2; D gene: NA; clone size: NA; CDR3 protein: CASSPQGATYGYTF; CDR3 DNA: TGTGCCAGCAGCCCACAGGGTGCCACATATGGCTACACCTTC
CDR3 length: 14; V gene: TRBV28; J gene: TRBJ2-1; D gene: NA; clone size: few; CDR3 protein: CASSLAPGQNEQFF; CDR3 DNA: TGTGCCAGCAGTTTAGCCCCTGGACAAAATGAGCAGTTCTTC
CDR3 length: 14; V gene: TRBV2; J gene: TRBJ2-3; D gene: TRBD2; clone size: NA; CDR3 protein: CASSPSGGTDTQYF; CDR3 DNA: TGTGCCAGCAGCCCTAGCGGGGGCACAGATACGCAGTATTTT
CDR3 length: 17; V gene: TRBV28; J gene: TRBJ1-5; D gene: TRBD1; clone size: NA; CDR3 protein: CASSSSYRQGGNQPQHF; CDR3 DNA: TGTGCCAGCAGTTCCTCATATCGACAGGGGGGCAATCAGCCCCAGCATTTT
CDR3 length: 15; V gene: TRBV7-9; J gene: TRBJ2-3; D gene: TRBD2; clone size: NA; CDR3 protein: CASSLLAGGTDTQYF; CDR3 DNA: TGTGCCAGCAGCTTGCTAGCGGGGGGCACAGATACGCAGTATTTT
CDR3 length: 12; V gene: TRBV15; J gene: TRBJ1-2; D gene: NA; clone size: NA; CDR3 protein: CATSRDGGGYTF; CDR3 DNA: TGTGCCACCAGCAGAGATGGGGGGGGCTACACCTTC
CDR3 length: 13; V gene: TRBV2; J gene: TRBJ1-1; D gene: NA; clone size: NA; CDR3 protein: CASSPGGITEAFF; CDR3 DNA: TGTGCCAGCAGCCCAGGCGGGATCACTGAAGCTTTCTTT
CDR3 length: 15; V gene: TRBV7-2; J gene: TRBJ1-5; D gene: NA; clone size: NA; CDR3 protein: CASSLGGSGNQPQHF; CDR3 DNA: TGTGCCAGCAGCTTAGGGGGCAGCGGCAATCAGCCCCAGCATTTT
CDR3 length: 16; V gene: TRBV12-5; J gene: TRBJ2-5; D gene: TRBD2; clone size: NA; CDR3 protein: CASGLGTSGGEETQYF; CDR3 DNA: TGTGCTAGTGGTTTGGGGACTAGCGGTGGGGAAGAGACCCAGTACTTC
CDR3 length: 18; V gene: TRBV11-1; J gene: TRBJ2-3; D gene: NA; clone size: NA; CDR3 protein: CASSLAGGRGGLSDTQYF; CDR3 DNA: TGTGCCAGCAGCTTAGCCGGGGGCCGAGGGGGCCTATCAGATACGCAGTATTTT
CDR3 length: 15; V gene: TRBV4-3; J gene: TRBJ2-7; D gene: TRBD1; clone size: few; CDR3 protein: CASSQKDRGYYEQYF; CDR3 DNA: TGCGCCAGCAGCCAAAAGGACAGGGGTTACTACGAGCAGTACTTC
CDR3 length: 15; V gene: TRBV11-1; J gene: TRBJ1-5; D gene: TRBD1; clone size: NA; CDR3 protein: CASRQPGQGVQPQHF; CDR3 DNA: TGTGCCAGCAGGCAACCGGGACAGGGGGTTCAGCCCCAGCATTTT
CDR3 length: 15; V gene: TRBV11-2; J gene: TRBJ2-7; D gene: TRBD2; clone size: NA; CDR3 protein: CASSLPGTISYEQYF; CDR3 DNA: TGTGCCAGCAGCTTACCCGGGACTATCTCCTACGAGCAGTACTTC
CDR3 length: 13; V gene: TRBV1; J gene: TRBJ2-1; D gene: NA; clone size: NA; CDR3 protein: CTSSHEKSEGQFF; CDR3 DNA: TGCACCAGCAGCCACGAGAAGTCGGAGGGGCAGTTCTTC
CDR3 length: 14; V gene: TRBV5-1; J gene: TRBJ2-3; D gene: NA; clone size: NA; CDR3 protein: CASSLTGSSDTQYF; CDR3 DNA: TGCGCCAGCAGCTTAACAGGGAGTTCGGATACGCAGTATTTT